This TCR beta chain was captured in a study of CD8+ T cells in alopecia areata. Study summary: Patients received oral tofacitinib, 5 to 10 mg twice daily, for moderate-to-severe alopecia areata. Tofacitinib treatment spanned 6 to 18 months, with 6 months off drug afterward.

cDNA reverse transcribed from extracted RNA served as the sequencing template. TCRdb's table, derived via immunoSEQ multiplex PCR, lists solely in-frame clones and lacks some. Of about 200,000 clones in the sample, about 50% were seen once. V lost 6 bases to trimming and J lost 5 bases, with 6 bases between them. The length of the CDR3 is 11 residues. Germline V gene sequence: CDR1 MNHNY, CDR2 SVGAGI (reference sequence). Regarding treatment: oral pan-JAK inhibitor, 5-10 mg twice daily. The TCR sequence derives from a human donor with alopecia areata. This rearrangement joins TRBV6-6 to TRBJ2-3; D unresolved. The source was CD4+ T cells sorted from blood, collected at week 4, from a patient treated with tofacitinib. This chain's CDR3 is CASRKVDTQYF. The CDR3 nucleotides read TGTGCCAGCAGGAAGGTAGATACGCAGTATTTT.